Shown below are 29 T cell receptor beta chains from a single sample sequenced in a study of identical twins. TCRdb processed the 5' RACE reads anew with MiXCR; each CDR3 protein has one entry. Altogether under 800,000 distinct CDR3 sequences are present, over 20% being singletons, with the ten largest covering about 4.3%. This same sample was also taken into another study, of T cells expressing NK-cell markers.

The sequencing sample was made of PBMCs. The receptor source for this set is a woman under 30 in good health.

J is TRBJ2-1 and V is TRBV18; 9 bases line up with TRBD2. V was clipped by 1 base and J by 9 bases; unmatched bases: 7. The CDR3 length is 15 residues. Germline values: CDR1 KGHSH, CDR2 LQKENI. In DNA form, the CDR3 reads TGTGCCAGCTCACCACTAGCGGGAGTAGGTGGTGAGCAGTTCTTC. Residues: CASSPLAGVGGEQFF.

This chain connects TRBV11-2 to TRBJ2-1; 10 bases fit TRBD2. The CDR3 extends over 17 amino acids. Germline-derived CDR1 and CDR2 are SGHAT and FQNNGV. Trimming took 5 bases from V and 7 from J; bases not matched to a gene: 14. The CDR3, as DNA: TGTGCCAGCAGCCGAGGAGCGGTAGCGGGAGGCTCAAATGAGCAGTTCTTC. Translated, it gives CASSRGAVAGGSNEQFF.

There are a few counts of this clonotype. The gene calls are TRBV9 and TRBJ2-3; possibly TRBD2 for D (5 bases). With 0 bases removed from V and 5 bases from J, the gap between germline ends came to 13 bases. Germline-derived CDR1 and CDR2 are SGDLS and YYNGEE. The CDR3 spans 15 residues. The CDR3 DNA follows: TGTGCCAGCAGCGTAGGAGGGTTTACTGTAGATACGCAGTATTTT. Residues: CASSVGGFTVDTQYF.

Only a few counts were recorded for this clonotype. The chain is built from TRBV20-1 and TRBJ2-1; possible D gene TRBD2, 6 bases. Germline loops: CDR1 DFQATT, CDR2 SNEGSKA (reference sequence). CDR3 length equals 14 residues. V dropped 5 bases and J dropped 7 bases, with 18 bases sitting between them. CDR3 coding DNA: TGCAGTGCTGGACTCGGGACTCTGATGAATGAGCAGTTCTTC. Translated, it gives CSAGLGTLMNEQFF.

This clonotype has a handful of counts. The rearrangement links TRBV24-1 to TRBJ2-1, with 8 bases matching TRBD2. The CDR3 covers 17 residues. CDR1 and CDR2 (germline): KGHDR, SFDVKD. The V segment lost 4 bases and the J segment 7 bases; nucleotides outside the gene matches: 14. The CDR3 loop is CATSDGGTSGFLNEQFF. In DNA form, the CDR3 reads TGTGCCACCAGTGACGGTGGGACTAGTGGCTTTTTGAATGAGCAGTTCTTC.

The CDR3 region is CASSDFNEQFF. The CDR3 DNA reads TGTGCCAGCAGCGATTTCAATGAGCAGTTCTTC. The rearrangement joins TRBV11-2 to TRBJ2-1; no definite D call. Germline V gene data show CDR1 as SGHAT and CDR2 as FQNNGV. The CDR3 consists of 11 residues. The V end was cut by 5 bases, the J end by 6 bases, with 5 bases between.

This rearrangement joins TRBV24-1 to TRBJ2-2; tentatively, D is TRBD1 (6 bases). Looked up from germline, CDR1 is KGHDR and CDR2 is SFDVKD. Between the trimmed V and J ends, which lost 3 bases and 6 bases, there was a span of 16 bases. The CDR3 covers 16 residues. The CDR3 sequence is CATSDPNSGVAGELFF. For the CDR3, the DNA is TGTGCCACCAGTGATCCGAACTCAGGGGTAGCCGGGGAGCTGTTTTTT.

This clonotype was seen a handful of times. The chain recombines TRBV12-5 with TRBJ2-5; no firm D call. The germline V gene has CDR1 LGHNT and CDR2 FRNRAP. The CDR3 totals 12 residues. The V end was cut by 4 bases, the J end by 2 bases, with 5 bases between. The chain's CDR3 is CASGSWQETQYF. CDR3 sequence (DNA): TGTGCTAGTGGTTCTTGGCAAGAGACCCAGTACTTC.

The chain links TRBV2 to TRBJ1-2, with no clear D. Germline V gene lookup returns CDR1 SNHLY and CDR2 FYNNEI. Trimming stripped 3 bases from V and 8 bases from J, with 10 bases between. The CDR3 is 12 amino acids. The CDR3 coding sequence is TGTGCCAGCAGTGAGGGTTGGGAAGGCTACACCTTC. It yields the protein CASSEGWEGYTF.

The chain joins TRBV6-2 or TRBV6-3 to TRBJ2-3; 14 positions match TRBD2. V trimming: 6 bases; J trimming: 14 bases; junction bases outside the gene matches: 10. The germline gives CDR1 MNHEY, CDR2 SVGEGT. The CDR3 runs to 14 residues. This CDR3 reads CASRTGTSGGSTYF. Here the CDR3 DNA reads TGTGCCAGCAGAACCGGGACTAGCGGGGGAAGTACGTATTTT.

At least ten counts were recorded for this clonotype. The chain joins TRBV7-8 to TRBJ2-3; D is perhaps TRBD1 or TRBD2 (6 bases each). The V end lost 6 bases, the J end lost 5 bases, and 9 bases lay between the germline ends. The CDR3 consists of 12 residues. Germline V gene sequence: CDR1 SGHVS, CDR2 FQNEAQ. In nucleotides, the CDR3 is TGTGCCAGCAGGGGGGGCTTAGATACGCAGTATTTT. It translates to CASRGGLDTQYF.

This chain joins TRBV5-1 and TRBJ2-3; perhaps TRBD1 as D (7 bases). V was clipped by 4 bases and J by 3 bases, with 12 bases between them. The CDR3 is made up of 14 amino acids. In germline, CDR1 is SGHRS, CDR2 YFSETQ. CDR3 coding DNA: TGCGCCAGCAGCGCGGGACAGAGGACAGATACGCAGTATTTT. Translation gives CASSAGQRTDTQYF.

This sequence joins TRBV29-1 and TRBJ2-1; D tentatively reads TRBD1 or TRBD2 (5 bases each). The germline CDR1 and CDR2 sequences are SQVTM and ANQGSEA. V gave up 3 bases and J gave up 2 bases, with 11 bases separating them. There are 14 residues in the CDR3. In nucleotides, the CDR3 is TGCAGCGTTGATTGGGGGAATACCTACAATGAGCAGTTCTTC. Protein sequence: CSVDWGNTYNEQFF.

This clonotype has only a few counts. The chain couples TRBV6-1 to TRBJ1-6; D is unclear. The germline V and J ends were trimmed by 4 bases and 7 bases, with 14 bases remaining between them. CDR3 length: 15 residues. CDR1 is MNHNS and CDR2 is SASEGT in the germline V gene. The CDR3 region has the DNA TGTGCCAGCAGTGGGCTGGCGGGTGGGAATTCACCCCTCCACTTT. Its translation: CASSGLAGGNSPLHF.

This clonotype was observed a handful of times. The genes are TRBV29-1 and TRBJ1-4; 11 bases line up with TRBD1. CDR1 is SQVTM and CDR2 is ANQGSEA in the germline V gene. CDR3 length: 15 amino acids. Germline trimming cut 6 bases from V and 5 bases from J; bases unmatched to any gene: 8. In DNA form, the CDR3 reads TGCAGCGTAGTGGACAGGGGGCTGGGGAATGAAAAACTGTTTTTT. It encodes CSVVDRGLGNEKLFF.

This clonotype was seen only a few times. This chain joins TRBV20-1 and TRBJ1-1, with D uncertain. Trimming shortened V by 2 bases and J by 1 base, and 14 bases separated the two germline ends. Germline V gene lookup returns CDR1 DFQATT and CDR2 SNEGSKA (reference sequence). CDR3 length: 15 amino acids. The chain's CDR3 is CSARRAANGNTEAFF. The CDR3 DNA is TGCAGTGCTAGAAGGGCCGCCAACGGGAACACTGAAGCTTTCTTT.

The J gene is TRBJ2-6, the V gene TRBV7-9; D unclear. Per germline, CDR1 SEHNR and CDR2 FQNEAQ (reference sequence). Deletions cut 5 bases from V and 1 base from J, with 12 bases between. The CDR3 loop spans 16 amino acids. Written as DNA, the CDR3 is TGTGCCAGCAGCCCCCTTAGGGTTTCTGGGGCCAACGTCCTGACTTTC. This sequence encodes CASSPLRVSGANVLTF. Looking up the rest from reference TRBV7-9 and TRBJ2-6 gives the full variable domain: DTGVSQNPRHKITKRGQNVTFRCDPISEHNRLYWYRQTLGQGPEFLTYFQNEAQLEKSRLLSDRFSAERPKGSFSTLEIQRTEQGDSAMYLCASSPLRVSGANVLTFGAGSRLTVL.

This clonotype was seen ten or more times. The chain is built from TRBV6-5 and TRBJ2-1; TRBD2 matches at 11 bases. With V trimmed by 4 bases and J by 8 bases, 10 bases remained unmatched. Germline lookup yields CDR1 MNHEY and CDR2 SVGAGI. The CDR3 extends over 16 amino acids. CDR3 sequence reads: CASSSTGTSGSDEQFF. Here the CDR3 DNA reads TGTGCCAGCAGTTCAACCGGGACTAGCGGAAGTGATGAGCAGTTCTTC.

CDR3 sequence reads: CASSSGQGEVNEQFF. The CDR3 nucleotides are TGTGCCAGCAGCTCCGGACAGGGGGAAGTAAATGAGCAGTTCTTC. The chain has TRBV13 and TRBJ2-1; 10 bases are shared with TRBD1. The CDR3 is 15 amino acids. Germline trimming cut 4 bases from V and 7 bases from J; bases unmatched to any gene: 7. CDR1 is PRHDT and CDR2 is FYEKMQ in the germline V gene (reference sequence).

This clonotype was found once. The gene calls are TRBV5-1 and TRBJ2-7; no definite D call. CDR1 and CDR2 (germline): SGHRS, YFSETQ. Trimming removed 4 bases from V and 0 bases from J, with 8 bases in between. There are 13 residues in the CDR3. As DNA, the CDR3 is TGCGCCAGCAGCAGGGCGACCTCCTACGAGCAGTACTTC. It translates to CASSRATSYEQYF.

This clonotype turned up a few times. The gene calls are TRBV4-1 and TRBJ2-2; D is unclear. CDR1 and CDR2 (germline): MGHRA, YSYEKL. CDR3 length: 13 amino acids. V was cut by 3 bases and J by 11 bases, with 13 bases left in between. The CDR3 protein is CASSHGSIGELFF. DNA of the CDR3: TGCGCCAGCAGCCACGGTAGCATCGGAGAGCTGTTTTTT.

This chain joins TRBV29-1 and TRBJ1-2; a weak D match, TRBD1 (6 bases). The CDR3 covers 13 residues. Germline V gene lookup returns CDR1 SQVTM and CDR2 ANQGSEA. V was cut by 1 base and J by 1 base, with 7 bases left in between. CDR3 region: CSVEGDNNYGYTF. The CDR3 DNA is TGCAGCGTTGAAGGGGACAATAACTATGGCTACACCTTC.

This clonotype has just a few counts. The gene calls are TRBV6-1 and TRBJ2-1; D perhaps matches TRBD1 (5 bases). Trimming removed 8 bases from V and 4 bases from J, with 15 bases in between. In germline, CDR1 is MNHNS, CDR2 SASEGT. This CDR3 contains 14 residues. The CDR3 nucleotides are TGTGCCAGCCCCTCCAGGGATGGGTACAATGAGCAGTTCTTC. It specifies CASPSRDGYNEQFF.

This chain links TRBV5-1 with TRBJ2-5; 9 bases align to TRBD2. Germline V gives CDR1 SGHRS, CDR2 YFSETQ. There are 17 residues in the CDR3. V gave up 4 bases and J gave up 2 bases; unmatched junction bases: 12. The CDR3, as DNA: TGCGCCAGCAGCCCCTCTTATAGCGGGAGTGGGCAAGAGACCCAGTACTTC. Protein product: CASSPSYSGSGQETQYF.

There are a few counts of this clonotype. The V and J genes are TRBV15 and TRBJ2-1; D assignment may be TRBD1 or TRBD2 (5 bases each). The germline V gene encodes CDR1 LNHNV and CDR2 YYDKDF (reference sequence). Trimming stripped 0 bases from V and 8 bases from J, with 14 bases between. The CDR3 is 15 residues long. Written as DNA, the CDR3 is TGTGCCACCAGCAGAGATAAGGGCCTGGGGGATGAGCAGTTCTTC. Translating gives CATSRDKGLGDEQFF.

The chain joins TRBV24-1 to TRBJ2-1; D is ambiguous. CDR1 and CDR2 (germline): KGHDR, SFDVKD. V was pared by 6 bases and J by 11 bases, with 16 bases between. The CDR3 consists of 13 residues. CDR3 amino acids: CATSSSGSVQQFF. CDR3 DNA: TGTGCCACCAGTTCCTCAGGATCAGTTCAGCAGTTCTTC.

The V gene is TRBV24-1, the J gene TRBJ2-1, with D maybe TRBD2 (6 bases). The CDR3 runs 18 residues. The ends were cut back, 3 bases at V and 5 bases at J, with 22 bases in the middle. CDR1 is KGHDR, CDR2 SFDVKD, per germline. The CDR3: CATSDSRIGRGRNNEQFF. DNA for the CDR3: TGTGCCACCAGTGATAGTCGGATAGGCAGAGGGAGGAACAATGAGCAGTTCTTC.

This clonotype has at least ten counts. The CDR3 DNA follows: TGTGCCAGCAGCTTAGTAGGACTAGCTACCAATGAGCAGTTCTTC. Protein: CASSLVGLATNEQFF. The chain combines TRBV11-3 with TRBJ2-1; 8 nucleotides agree with TRBD2. CDR1 is SGHNT and CDR2 is YENEEA in the germline V gene. V shed 1 base, J shed 6 bases, and the junction held 5 bases outside the gene matches. The CDR3 is 15 residues long.

This rearrangement joins TRBV29-1 to TRBJ1-1, with D possibly matching TRBD1 (5 bases). The germline V gene has CDR1 SQVTM and CDR2 ANQGSEA. The CDR3 consists of 12 residues. Trimming removed 4 bases from V and 6 bases from J, with 12 bases in between. The CDR3 sequence is CSVVGDGSEAFF. The DNA for the CDR3 is TGCAGCGTTGTGGGGGATGGATCTGAAGCTTTCTTT.